The 25 T cell receptor beta chains below all came from one sample that was sequenced in a study of blood T cell repertoires in COVID-19. This table comes from immunoSEQ multiplex PCR, and its TCRdb copy is limited to in-frame clones, with some not included. This sample has around 200,000 clones; more than 85% occur once, and the top ten carry about 1.1%. Sequencing used peripheral blood. The origin of the receptors is a man aged 30-40 years with acute or convalescent COVID-19.

The V and J genes are TRBV10-3 and TRBJ1-1; 8 bases match TRBD1. Trimming cost V 10 bases and J 4 bases; bases outside gene matches: 11. This CDR3 is 14 amino acids long. CDR1 and CDR2 (germline): ENHRY, SYGVKD. Written as DNA, the CDR3 is TGTGCCACCGGTCCCGGGACAGGTTCCACTGAAGCTTTCTTT. Translated, it gives CATGPGTGSTEAFF.

The V gene is TRBV18, the J gene TRBJ2-2; TRBD2 agrees at 11 bases. The CDR3 has 16 amino acids. From germline, CDR1 is KGHSH and CDR2 LQKENI. After removal of 6 bases from V and 1 base from J, the junction contained 4 bases not matched to a gene. CDR3 amino acids: CASSLAGGLNTGELFF. The CDR3 nucleotides are TGTGCCAGCTCGCTAGCGGGGGGACTGAACACCGGGGAGCTGTTTTTT. The complete variable domain, with remaining parts taken from reference TRBV18 and TRBJ2-2, reads NAGVMQNPRHLVRRRGQEARLRCSPMKGHSHVYWYRQLPEEGLKFMVYLQKENIIDESGMPKERFSAEFPKEGPSILRIQQVVRGDSAAYFCASSLAGGLNTGELFFGEGSRLTVL.

The genes are TRBV6-5 and TRBJ2-7; D gene unclear. The CDR3 is 14 residues long. In germline, CDR1 is MNHEY, CDR2 SVGAGI. Between the trimmed V and J ends, which lost 0 bases and 3 bases, there was a span of 9 bases. As DNA, the CDR3 is TGTGCCAGCAGTTACTCTGGCAATCGCTACGAGCAGTACTTC. It codes for CASSYSGNRYEQYF.

V is TRBV7-9 and J is TRBJ2-2; D is possibly TRBD1 (5 bases). The CDR3 sequence is 14 residues long. V was cut by 11 bases and J by 1 base, with 14 bases left in between. CDR1 SEHNR and CDR2 FQNEAQ come from the germline V gene (reference sequence). DNA of the CDR3: TGTGCCGGGGTAGGGGCCTGGAACACCGGGGAGCTGTTTTTT. It specifies CAGVGAWNTGELFF.

The V and J genes are TRBV9 and TRBJ2-3; tentative D call: TRBD1 (6 bases). The CDR3 spans 15 residues. Germline CDR1 and CDR2: SGDLS and YYNGEE. With 4 bases removed from V and 0 bases from J, the gap between germline ends came to 12 bases. CDR3: CASSSQRGSTDTQYF. CDR3 bases: TGTGCCAGCAGCTCCCAAAGGGGGAGCACAGATACGCAGTATTTT.

The gene calls are TRBV19 and TRBJ2-3; a weak D match, TRBD2 (5 bases). V lost 9 bases and J lost 4, with 11 bases in between. CDR3 size: 12 residues. Germline CDR1 and CDR2: LNHDA and SQIVND (reference sequence). CDR3 sequence: CASCGLADTQYF. CDR3 bases: TGTGCCAGCTGCGGGTTGGCAGATACGCAGTATTTT.

This sequence joins TRBV28 and TRBJ1-5; 7 bases map to TRBD1. V lost 6 bases and J lost 0; bases outside the gene matches: 20. CDR1 is MDHEN, CDR2 SYDVKM, per germline. The CDR3 consists of 20 residues. The DNA of the CDR3 is TGTGCCAGCAGCGAGAATATCCCGGGACAGATTTGGGGTAGCAATCAGCCCCAGCATTTT. Amino acids: CASSENIPGQIWGSNQPQHF. Filled out from reference TRBV28 and TRBJ1-5, the complete variable domain reads DVKVTQSSRYLVKRTGEKVFLECVQDMDHENMFWYRQDPGLGLRLIYFSYDVKMKEKGDIPEGYSVSREKKERFSLILESASTNQTSMYLCASSENIPGQIWGSNQPQHFGDGTRLSIL.

The CDR3 protein is CASAGTGKGNTIYF. CDR3 coding DNA: TGCGCCAGCGCCGGGACAGGGAAGGGAAACACCATATATTTT. The chain couples TRBV5-1 to TRBJ1-3, with TRBD1 identical over 9 bases. Germline CDR1 reads SGHRS; CDR2 reads YFSETQ. CDR3 length: 14 residues. Trimming at V came to 7 bases and at J to 4 bases, leaving 6 bases not matched to a gene.

This chain connects TRBV27 to TRBJ1-5; D is possibly TRBD1 (5 bases). Trimming left V 8 bases short and J 5 bases short, with 25 bases between. This CDR3 region has 17 residues. The germline gives CDR1 MNHEY, CDR2 SMNVEV (reference sequence). The CDR3 sequence: CASAGRGGMARDQPQHF. The CDR3 coding sequence is TGTGCCAGCGCTGGGCGGGGGGGAATGGCCCGGGATCAGCCCCAGCATTTT.

The chain has TRBV7-9 and TRBJ2-5; D unclear. The V gene lost 5 bases and the J gene lost 5 bases, with 6 bases spanning the gap. The CDR3 contains 11 residues. Germline V lookup: CDR1 SEHNR, CDR2 FQNEAQ (reference sequence). CDR3 protein: CASSLSETQYF. As DNA, the CDR3 is TGTGCCAGCAGCCTTTCGGAGACCCAGTACTTC.

The rearrangement joins TRBV11-2 to TRBJ2-1; 8 positions agree with TRBD2. The CDR3 has 14 residues. V gave up 6 bases and J gave up 9 bases; unmatched junction bases: 10. Germline assignment: CDR1 SGHAT and CDR2 FQNNGV. CDR3 residues: CASSPTGGEGEQFF. The CDR3 DNA reads as TGTGCCAGCAGTCCTACGGGGGGGGAAGGTGAGCAGTTCTTC.

This sequence joins TRBV18 and TRBJ1-3, with D hard to call. V shed 0 bases and J shed 3 bases, with 9 bases lying between them. CDR3 size: 15 residues. The germline CDR1 and CDR2 sequences are KGHSH and LQKENI. The CDR3 loop is CASSPPSVYGNTIYF. The CDR3, as DNA: TGTGCCAGCTCACCACCCTCGGTCTATGGAAACACCATATATTTT. Combining the CDR3 with reference TRBV18 and TRBJ1-3 gives the whole variable domain NAGVMQNPRHLVRRRGQEARLRCSPMKGHSHVYWYRQLPEEGLKFMVYLQKENIIDESGMPKERFSAEFPKEGPSILRIQQVVRGDSAAYFCASSPPSVYGNTIYFGEGSWLTVV.

The chain recombines TRBV5-1 with TRBJ2-3, with TRBD1 matching 10 bases. V lost 4 bases to trimming and J lost 4 bases; unmatched junction nucleotides: 3. CDR3 length: 14 residues. Germline lookup yields CDR1 SGHRS and CDR2 YFSETQ. The DNA for the CDR3 is TGCGCCAGCAGCCAAGGACAGGGGGCAGATACGCAGTATTTT. Its translation: CASSQGQGADTQYF.

V usage is TRBV3-1 (or the pseudogene TRBV3-2) and J usage is TRBJ2-5, with a possible D match to TRBD2 (6 bases). The CDR3 has 14 residues. Trimming took 1 base from V and 4 from J, leaving 10 bases between them. Germline assignment: CDR1 LGHDT and CDR2 YNNKEL (reference sequence). The CDR3, as DNA: TGTGCCAGCAGCCAAGCCAGCGGGTCAGAGACCCAGTACTTC. This codes for CASSQASGSETQYF.

The chain joins TRBV3-1 (or the pseudogene TRBV3-2) to TRBJ1-2; the match to TRBD1 covers 8 bases. With V trimmed by 4 bases and J by 8 bases, 12 bases remained unmatched. Per the germline V gene, CDR1 is LGHDT and CDR2 is YNNKEL (reference sequence). The CDR3 length is 15 residues. The CDR3 protein is CASSPGTGRVEGYTF. The CDR3 DNA reads TGTGCCAGCAGCCCAGGGACAGGAAGGGTCGAAGGCTACACCTTC.

There are a few counts of this clone. The genes are TRBV30 and TRBJ2-3; 10 nucleotides match TRBD2. The ends lost 4 bases at V and 4 bases at J; junction bases unmatched: 8. The CDR3 spans 15 residues. Germline CDR1 is GTSNPN and CDR2 is SVGIG (reference sequence). The chain's CDR3 is CAWTPGSGRADTQYF. DNA for the CDR3: TGTGCCTGGACTCCCGGGAGCGGGAGGGCAGATACGCAGTATTTT.

The chain recombines TRBV25-1 with TRBJ2-3, with a tentative D call TRBD1 (6 bases). Germline V gives CDR1 MGHDK, CDR2 SYGVNS. The CDR3 is 15 residues long. V lost 1 base, J lost 2 bases, and 10 bases lay in between. In nucleotides, the CDR3 is TGTGCCAGCAGTGAATGGACAGAAAACACAGATACGCAGTATTTT. Its protein is CASSEWTENTDTQYF.

The chain carries TRBV9 and TRBJ1-2; D might be TRBD1 (6 bases). The CDR3 loop spans 15 amino acids. Germline V lookup: CDR1 SGDLS, CDR2 YYNGEE. V lost 3 bases and J 1 base, leaving 13 bases between the germline ends. CDR3 residues: CASSGPTGNNYGYTF. The DNA of the CDR3 is TGTGCCAGCAGCGGTCCGACAGGTAATAACTATGGCTACACCTTC.

This chain links TRBV28 with TRBJ1-6; no clear D gene. Germline loops: CDR1 MDHEN, CDR2 SYDVKM. V gave up 6 bases and J gave up 4 bases, with 13 bases separating them. The CDR3 sequence is 15 residues long. CDR3 sequence reads: CASSPATGYNSPLHF. CDR3 coding DNA: TGTGCCAGCAGCCCTGCCACGGGATATAATTCACCCCTCCACTTT. The full variable domain, rest sourced from reference TRBV28 and TRBJ1-6, is DVKVTQSSRYLVKRTGEKVFLECVQDMDHENMFWYRQDPGLGLRLIYFSYDVKMKEKGDIPEGYSVSREKKERFSLILESASTNQTSMYLCASSPATGYNSPLHFGNGTRLTVT.

The V call is TRBV19, the J call TRBJ2-1, with 11 bases identical to TRBD2. J lost 4 bases, V lost 3 bases, and 2 bases had no gene match. Germline V CDR1 and CDR2: LNHDA, SQIVND (reference sequence). The CDR3 is made up of 15 amino acids. CDR3: CASSIGTSGYNEQFF. The CDR3 nucleotides are TGTGCCAGTAGTATTGGGACTAGCGGTTACAATGAGCAGTTCTTC.

The V call is TRBV2, the J call TRBJ2-3; 12 positions match TRBD2. This CDR3 contains 14 residues. Per germline, CDR1 SNHLY and CDR2 FYNNEI. V was clipped by 10 bases and J by 6 bases; unmatched bases: 8. The CDR3 region is CANGLAGSWDTQYF. The CDR3 region has the DNA TGTGCCAACGGACTAGCGGGAAGTTGGGATACGCAGTATTTT.

V and J are TRBV3-1 (or the pseudogene TRBV3-2) and TRBJ1-1, with a weak D call TRBD1 (6 bases). In germline, CDR1 is LGHDT, CDR2 YNNKEL (reference sequence). V lost 1 base to trimming and J lost 4 bases, with 13 bases between them. CDR3 size: 15 residues. Written as DNA, the CDR3 is TGTGCCAGCAGCCAAGCCCTCAGGGGCCGCACTGAAGCTTTCTTT. This encodes CASSQALRGRTEAFF.

The CDR3 reads CASSLTGDPNQPQHF. CDR3 in DNA: TGTGCCAGCAGCTTGACAGGGGACCCCAATCAGCCCCAGCATTTT. The chain combines TRBV3-1 (or the pseudogene TRBV3-2) with TRBJ1-5, with TRBD1 matching 8 bases. Per germline, CDR1 LGHDT and CDR2 YNNKEL (reference sequence). The V segment lost 5 bases and the J segment 3 bases; nucleotides outside the gene matches: 6. The CDR3 has 15 residues.

The chain is built from TRBV5-1 and TRBJ2-7, with D unresolved. Trimming took off 2 bases at V and 2 bases at J, with 8 bases between the two ends. Germline V gene data show CDR1 as SGHRS and CDR2 as YFSETQ. CDR3 length: 13 residues. The CDR3 coding sequence is TGCGCCAGCAGCTTAGCCCCACCCTACGAGCAGTACTTC. It is translated as CASSLAPPYEQYF.

This clone was recorded a few times. V usage is TRBV6-5 and J usage is TRBJ1-2, with 10 bases that match TRBD1. Germline V CDR1 and CDR2: MNHEY, SVGAGI. The CDR3 totals 15 residues. V shed 2 bases and J 4 bases; nucleotides not matched to a gene: 4. CDR3 protein: CASSYTGQGGYGYTF. The CDR3 nucleotides read TGTGCCAGCAGTTACACCGGACAGGGGGGCTATGGCTACACCTTC.